The sequence of this T cell receptor (beta chain) was determined in a study of OX40 agonist ivuxolimab in advanced cancers. Findings of the study overall: Compared with others, partial responders at 0.1-3.0 mg/kg displayed clonal expansion among the lowest.

Profiling relied on immunoSEQ multiplex PCR, and the TCRdb table lists in-frame clones only, not all of them. This sample carries tens of thousands of clones, roughly nine tenths of them seen once, and the ten largest clones take roughly 0.66%. Autoimmune disease history or systemic immunosuppression excluded patients. The investigators sampled blood at baseline, at cycle 4 day 1, and at cycle 7 day 1. This CDR3 is 14 amino acids long. Between the trimmed V and J ends, which lost 1 base and 0 bases, there was a span of 6 bases. From germline, CDR1 is KGHSH and CDR2 LQKENI. On this clone: Its antigen is unidentified.

Sample: CD4+ or CD8+ T cells sorted from blood, taken in a trial of the OX40 agonist ivuxolimab. V and J are TRBV18 and TRBJ1-1; D not certain. The TCR originated in an adult with an advanced solid tumor such as melanoma, head and neck, liver or kidney cancer. The CDR3 sequence is CASSPQGLNTEAFF. The CDR3 DNA follows: TGTGCCAGCTCACCACAGGGCTTGAACACTGAAGCTTTCTTT. The whole variable domain, remainder taken from reference TRBV18 and TRBJ1-1, is NAGVMQNPRHLVRRRGQEARLRCSPMKGHSHVYWYRQLPEEGLKFMVYLQKENIIDESGMPKERFSAEFPKEGPSILRIQQVVRGDSAAYFCASSPQGLNTEAFFGQGTRLTVV.